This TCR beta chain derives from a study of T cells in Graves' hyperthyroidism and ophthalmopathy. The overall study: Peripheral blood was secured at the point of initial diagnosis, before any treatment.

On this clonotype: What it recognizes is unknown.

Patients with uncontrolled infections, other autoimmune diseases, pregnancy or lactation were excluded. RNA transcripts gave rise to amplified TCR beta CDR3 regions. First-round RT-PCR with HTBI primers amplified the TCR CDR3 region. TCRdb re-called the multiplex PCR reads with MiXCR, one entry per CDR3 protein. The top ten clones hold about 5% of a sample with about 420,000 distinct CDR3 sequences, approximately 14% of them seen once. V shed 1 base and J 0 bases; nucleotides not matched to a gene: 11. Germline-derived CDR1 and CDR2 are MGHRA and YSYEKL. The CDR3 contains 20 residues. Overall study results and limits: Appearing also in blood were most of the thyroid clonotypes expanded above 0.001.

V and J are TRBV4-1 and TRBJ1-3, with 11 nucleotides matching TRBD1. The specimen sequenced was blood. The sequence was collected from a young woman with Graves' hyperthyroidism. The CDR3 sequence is CASSQGDRGILLSSGNTIYF. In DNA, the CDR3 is TGCGCCAGCAGCCAAGGGGACAGGGGGATTCTTCTTTCCTCTGGAAACACCATATATTTT.